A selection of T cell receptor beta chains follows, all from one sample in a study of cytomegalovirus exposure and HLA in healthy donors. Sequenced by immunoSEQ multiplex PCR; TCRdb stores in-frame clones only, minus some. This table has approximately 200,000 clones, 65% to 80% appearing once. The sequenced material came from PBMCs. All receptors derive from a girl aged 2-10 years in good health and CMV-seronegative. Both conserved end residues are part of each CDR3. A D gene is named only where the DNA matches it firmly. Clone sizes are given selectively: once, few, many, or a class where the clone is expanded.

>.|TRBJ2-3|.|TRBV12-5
TGTGCATCCCGGGAAACAGATACGCAGTATTTT
CASRETDTQYF
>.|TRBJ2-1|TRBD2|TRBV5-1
TGCGCCAGCAGCTTTGGGGCGGGGGGCCACTACAATGAGCAGTTCTTC
CASSFGAGGHYNEQFF
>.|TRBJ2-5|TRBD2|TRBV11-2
TGTGCCAGCAGCTTAGTAGGGCGGGGGAGAAAAGAGACCCAGTACTTC
CASSLVGRGRKETQYF
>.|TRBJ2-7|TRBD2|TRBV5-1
TGCGCCAGCAGCCTAGCGGGAGGGTTGTTCTACGAGCAGTACTTC
CASSLAGGLFYEQYF
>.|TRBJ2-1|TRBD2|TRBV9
TGTGCCAGCAGCGTAGGCTTTCAGGGGCGGGGGGGTCCTGAGGGTGAGCAGTTCTTC
CASSVGFQGRGGPEGEQFF
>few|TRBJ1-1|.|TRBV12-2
TGTGCAAGTCGCTTGACCCCCGGACAGGGAGGTACTGAAGCTTTCTTT
CASRLTPGQGGTEAFF
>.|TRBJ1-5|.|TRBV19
TGTGCCAGTAGTGGGGGCCAGCCCCAGCATTTT
CASSGGQPQHF
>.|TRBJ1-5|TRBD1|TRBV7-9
TGTGCCAGCAGCTTAGAAAGAGGGGGCGGGAAGCATTTT
CASSLERGGGKHF
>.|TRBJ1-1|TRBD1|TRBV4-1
TGCGCCAGCAGCCAGCCCACAGGGGGGAACACTGAAGCTTTCTTT
CASSQPTGGNTEAFF
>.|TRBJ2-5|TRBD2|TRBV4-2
TGTGCCAGCAGCCAAGAGAGACTAGCAGGGGAGACCCAGTACTTC
CASSQERLAGETQYF
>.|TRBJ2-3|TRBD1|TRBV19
TGTGCCACGCGACAGGGCCTAGATACGCAGTATTTT
CATRQGLDTQYF
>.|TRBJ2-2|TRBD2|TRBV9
TGTGCCAGCAGCGTAGCGGGCGCTAGCGGGTCACGGGTGGGGAACACCGGGGAGCTGTTTTTT
CASSVAGASGSRVGNTGELFF
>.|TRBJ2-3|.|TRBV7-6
TGTGCCAGCAGCTTAGGACAGATCACAGATACGCAGTATTTT
CASSLGQITDTQYF
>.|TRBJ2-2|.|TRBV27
TGTGCCAGCCAAGTTTCGGTGGGGGCACGGACCGGGGAGCTGTTTTTT
CASQVSVGARTGELFF
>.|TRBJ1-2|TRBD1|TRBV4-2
TGTGCCAGCAGCCAAGGTGGGACAGCAGTTTATGGCTACACCTTC
CASSQGGTAVYGYTF
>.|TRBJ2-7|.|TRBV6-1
TGTGCCAGCAGTGCGGGACACCGCTACGAGCAGTACTTC
CASSAGHRYEQYF
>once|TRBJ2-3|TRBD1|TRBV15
TGTGCCACCAGTTACGACAGGGGAACAGATACGCAGTATTTT
CATSYDRGTDTQYF
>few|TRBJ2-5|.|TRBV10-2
TGCGCCAGCAGTGAGTCGGGCGAGACCCAGTACTTC
CASSESGETQYF
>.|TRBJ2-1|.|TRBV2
TGTGCCAGCGCCCCGATCCGCACCGGGTCTCATGAGCAGTTCTTC
CASAPIRTGSHEQFF
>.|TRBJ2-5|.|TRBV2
TGTGCCAGCAGCCGATTGAGGGAAGAGACCCAGTACTTC
CASSRLREETQYF
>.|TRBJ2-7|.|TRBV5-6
TGTGCCAGCAGCTTCCTTCAGGCTTCCTACGAGCAGTACTTC
CASSFLQASYEQYF
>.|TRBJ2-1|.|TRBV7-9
TGTGCCAGCAGCTTCTTGGGCACCGCTAAGGACAATGAGCAGTTCTTC
CASSFLGTAKDNEQFF
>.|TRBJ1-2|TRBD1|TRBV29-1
TGCAGCGTATCGGGACAGAACTATGGCTACACCTTC
CSVSGQNYGYTF
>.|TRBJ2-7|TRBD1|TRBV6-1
TGTGCCATACAACGGACAGGGGAATACGAGCAGTACTTC
CAIQRTGEYEQYF
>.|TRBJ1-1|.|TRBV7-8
TGTGCCAGCAGAGGCGACTGGAGGTTTCAGCCAACTGAAGCTTTCTTT
CASRGDWRFQPTEAFF
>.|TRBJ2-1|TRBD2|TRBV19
TGTGCCAGTAGTCTACTTGCCTCTTTAGCGGGAGGTTTCCATGAGCAGTTCTTC
CASSLLASLAGGFHEQFF
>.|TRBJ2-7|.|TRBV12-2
TGTGCAAGTCGCCCAAGTGGACTAGTTTCCTACGAGCAGTACTTC
CASRPSGLVSYEQYF
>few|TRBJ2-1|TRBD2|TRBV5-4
TGTGCCAGCAGCACCGACGGGAGGGGGTATGAGCAGTTCTTC
CASSTDGRGYEQFF
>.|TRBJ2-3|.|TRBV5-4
TGTGCCAGCAGCTTAATCGCGGCTAGCACAGATACGCAGTATTTT
CASSLIAASTDTQYF
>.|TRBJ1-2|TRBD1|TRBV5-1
TGCGCCAGCAGCAAGGACAGGGATAATGGCTACACCTTC
CASSKDRDNGYTF
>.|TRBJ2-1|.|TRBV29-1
TGCAGCGTTGAAGAGGGTGCAGGGGGGACTGAGCAGTTCTTC
CSVEEGAGGTEQFF
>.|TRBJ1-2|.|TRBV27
TGTGCCAGCAGTTTAGTATCGGGGTCGGGCTATGGCTACACCTTC
CASSLVSGSGYGYTF
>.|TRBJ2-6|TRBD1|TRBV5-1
TGCGCCAGCAGCTTGGAGACAGGGGGGTCTGGGGCCAACGTCCTGACTTTC
CASSLETGGSGANVLTF
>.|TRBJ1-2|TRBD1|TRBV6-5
TGTGCCAGCAAAGGGGGCCTTAACTATGGCTACACCTTC
CASKGGLNYGYTF
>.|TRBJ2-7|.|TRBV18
TGTGCCAGCTCCCCCCCGGACGGACTCTACGAGCAGTACTTC
CASSPPDGLYEQYF
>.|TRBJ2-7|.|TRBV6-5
TGTGCCAGCAGTTACAGCAGGGGGGCCTACGAGCAGTACTTC
CASSYSRGAYEQYF
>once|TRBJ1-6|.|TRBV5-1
TGCGCCAGCAGCTTGGGTGGGAGTTCACCCCTCCACTTT
CASSLGGSSPLHF
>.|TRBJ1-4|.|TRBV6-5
TGTGCCAGCAGACGAGACAGGCTAAATGAAAAACTGTTTTTT
CASRRDRLNEKLFF
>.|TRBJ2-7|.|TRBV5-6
TGTGCCAGCAGCTTATTCTTCCGCGGGGTGTCATCCTACGAGCAGTACTTC
CASSLFFRGVSSYEQYF
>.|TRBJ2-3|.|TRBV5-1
TGCGCCAGCAGCCCGATAATAAGTACGGGAGACGTTCACACAGATACGCAGTATTTT
CASSPIISTGDVHTDTQYF
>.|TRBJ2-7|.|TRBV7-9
TGTGCCAGCAGCTTAGAAGGGGACTCGGATGACGAGCAGTACTTC
CASSLEGDSDDEQYF
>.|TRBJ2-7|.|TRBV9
TGTGCCAGCAGCGTAGCGACAGAGTACGAGCAGTACTTC
CASSVATEYEQYF
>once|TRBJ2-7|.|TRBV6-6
TGTGCCACCACGAACCAGGGCAGGGGTGGATACGAGCAGTACTTC
CATTNQGRGGYEQYF
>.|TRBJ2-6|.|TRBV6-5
TGTGCCACCCTAGGCAGCTCTGGGGCCAACGTCCTGACTTTC
CATLGSSGANVLTF
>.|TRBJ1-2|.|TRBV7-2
TGTGCCAGCAGCCCAACAGGACGTTCTATGGGCTACACCTTC
CASSPTGRSMGYTF
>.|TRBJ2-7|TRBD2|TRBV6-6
TGTGCCAGCAGTTACTTCCCCGGGAGGAACTACGAGCAGTACTTC
CASSYFPGRNYEQYF